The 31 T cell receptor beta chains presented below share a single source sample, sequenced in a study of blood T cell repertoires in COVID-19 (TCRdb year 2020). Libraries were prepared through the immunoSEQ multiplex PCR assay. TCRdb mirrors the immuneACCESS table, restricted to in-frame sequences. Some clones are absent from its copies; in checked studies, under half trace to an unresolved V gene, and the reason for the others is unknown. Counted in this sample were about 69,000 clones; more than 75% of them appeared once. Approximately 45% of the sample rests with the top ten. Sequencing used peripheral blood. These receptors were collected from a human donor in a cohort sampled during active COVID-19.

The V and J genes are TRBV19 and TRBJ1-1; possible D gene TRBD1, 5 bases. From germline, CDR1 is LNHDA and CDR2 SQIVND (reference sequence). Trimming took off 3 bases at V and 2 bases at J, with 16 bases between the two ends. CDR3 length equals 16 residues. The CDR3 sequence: CASSMGLLLKNTEAFF. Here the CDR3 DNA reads TGTGCCAGTAGTATGGGACTTCTACTGAAAAACACTGAAGCTTTCTTT.

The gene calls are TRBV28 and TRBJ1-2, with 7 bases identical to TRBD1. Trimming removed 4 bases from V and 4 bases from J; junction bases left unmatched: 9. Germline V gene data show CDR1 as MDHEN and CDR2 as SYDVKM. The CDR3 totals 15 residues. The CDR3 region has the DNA TGTGCCAGCAGTTCACCCGGGACAGCCATCTATGGCTACACCTTC. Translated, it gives CASSSPGTAIYGYTF.

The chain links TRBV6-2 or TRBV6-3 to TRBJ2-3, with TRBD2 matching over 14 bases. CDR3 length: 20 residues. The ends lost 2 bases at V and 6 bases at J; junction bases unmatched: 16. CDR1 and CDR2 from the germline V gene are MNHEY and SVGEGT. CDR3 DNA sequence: TGTGCCAGCAGTTACCGAACCGGGACTAGCGGGGGTCGGGACTGGGATACGCAGTATTTT. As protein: CASSYRTGTSGGRDWDTQYF.

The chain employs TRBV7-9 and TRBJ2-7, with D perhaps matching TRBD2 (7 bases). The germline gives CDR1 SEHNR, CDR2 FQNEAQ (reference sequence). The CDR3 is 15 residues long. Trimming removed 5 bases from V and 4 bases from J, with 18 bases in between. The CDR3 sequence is CASSLRGGEIYEQYF. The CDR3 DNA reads TGTGCCAGCAGCCTCCGAGGGGGGGAAATATACGAGCAGTACTTC.

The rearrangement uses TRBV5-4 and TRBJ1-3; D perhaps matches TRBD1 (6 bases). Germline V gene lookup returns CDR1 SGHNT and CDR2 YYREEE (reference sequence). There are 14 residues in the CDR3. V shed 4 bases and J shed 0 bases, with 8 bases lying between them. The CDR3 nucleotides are TGTGCCAGCAGCCTAGGGGGCTCTGGAAACACCATATATTTT. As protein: CASSLGGSGNTIYF.

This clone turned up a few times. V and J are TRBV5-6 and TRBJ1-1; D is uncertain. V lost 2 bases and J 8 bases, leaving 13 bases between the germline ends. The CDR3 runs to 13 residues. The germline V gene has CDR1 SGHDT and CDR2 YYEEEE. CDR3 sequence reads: CASSFLEAGEAFF. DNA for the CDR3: TGTGCCAGCAGCTTCCTCGAGGCGGGAGAAGCTTTCTTT.

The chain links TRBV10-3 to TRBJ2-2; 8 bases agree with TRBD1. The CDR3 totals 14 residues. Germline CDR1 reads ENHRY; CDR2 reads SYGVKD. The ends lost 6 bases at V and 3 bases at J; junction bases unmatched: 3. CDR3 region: CAIRTGGYTGELFF. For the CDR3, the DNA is TGTGCCATCAGAACAGGGGGGTACACCGGGGAGCTGTTTTTT.

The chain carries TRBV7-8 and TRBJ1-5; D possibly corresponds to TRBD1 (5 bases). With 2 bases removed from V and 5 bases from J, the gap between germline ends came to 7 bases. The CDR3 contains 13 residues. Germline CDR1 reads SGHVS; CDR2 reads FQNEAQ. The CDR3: CASSLQGDQPQHF. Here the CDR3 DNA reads TGTGCCAGCAGCTTACAGGGTGATCAGCCCCAGCATTTT. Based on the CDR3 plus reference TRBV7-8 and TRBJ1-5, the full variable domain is GAGVSQSPRYKVAKRGQDVALRCDPISGHVSLFWYQQALGQGPEFLTYFQNEAQLDKSGLPSDRFFAERPEGSVSTLKIQRTQQEDSAVYLCASSLQGDQPQHFGDGTRLSIL.

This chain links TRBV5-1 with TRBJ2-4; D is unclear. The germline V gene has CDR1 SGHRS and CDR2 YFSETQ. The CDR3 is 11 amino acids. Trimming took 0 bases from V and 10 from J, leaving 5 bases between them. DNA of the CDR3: TGCGCCAGCAGCTTGGGACAAATTCAGTACTTC. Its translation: CASSLGQIQYF.

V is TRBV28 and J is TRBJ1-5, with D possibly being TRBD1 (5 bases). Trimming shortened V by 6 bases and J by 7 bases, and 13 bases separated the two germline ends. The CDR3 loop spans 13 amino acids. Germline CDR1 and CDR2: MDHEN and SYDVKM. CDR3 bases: TGTGCCAGCAGCCCCGGGGGGACCCAGCCCCAGCATTTT. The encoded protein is CASSPGGTQPQHF.

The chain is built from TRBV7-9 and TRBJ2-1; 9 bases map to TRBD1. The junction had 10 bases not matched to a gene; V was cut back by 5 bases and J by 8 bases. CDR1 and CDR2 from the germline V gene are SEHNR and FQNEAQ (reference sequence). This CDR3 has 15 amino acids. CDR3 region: CASSRTGGGNHEQFF. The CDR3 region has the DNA TGTGCCAGCAGCCGCACAGGGGGCGGGAATCATGAGCAGTTCTTC.

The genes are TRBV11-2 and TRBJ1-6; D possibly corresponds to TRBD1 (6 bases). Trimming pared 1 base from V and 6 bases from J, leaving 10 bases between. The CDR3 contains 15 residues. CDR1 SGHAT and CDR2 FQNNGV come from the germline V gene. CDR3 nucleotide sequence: TGTGCCAGCAGCTTAGGTCAGGGGCTTAATTCACCCCTCCACTTT. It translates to CASSLGQGLNSPLHF.

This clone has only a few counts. This chain's CDR3 is CASTLSIGTGGAEQYF. The CDR3, as DNA: TGTGCCAGCACTCTCTCGATAGGGACAGGGGGAGCCGAGCAGTACTTC. This chain connects TRBV28 to TRBJ2-7, with 11 nucleotides matching TRBD1. This CDR3 region has 16 residues. CDR1 and CDR2 (germline): MDHEN, SYDVKM. V shed 7 bases, J shed 6 bases, and the junction held 14 bases outside the gene matches.

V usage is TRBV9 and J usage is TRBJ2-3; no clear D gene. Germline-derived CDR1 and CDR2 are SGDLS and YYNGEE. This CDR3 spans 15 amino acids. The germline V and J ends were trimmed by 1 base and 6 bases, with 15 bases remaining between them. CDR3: CASSVSPEPRDTQYF. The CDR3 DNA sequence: TGTGCCAGCAGCGTATCCCCAGAACCCAGGGATACGCAGTATTTT.

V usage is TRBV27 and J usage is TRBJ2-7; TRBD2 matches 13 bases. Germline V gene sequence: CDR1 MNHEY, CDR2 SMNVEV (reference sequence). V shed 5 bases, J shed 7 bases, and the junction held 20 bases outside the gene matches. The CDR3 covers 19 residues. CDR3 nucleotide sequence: TGTGCCAGCAGTCCGAGACTAGCGGGAGGTCGCTCGTCAGTAGGGGAGCAGTACTTC. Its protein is CASSPRLAGGRSSVGEQYF.

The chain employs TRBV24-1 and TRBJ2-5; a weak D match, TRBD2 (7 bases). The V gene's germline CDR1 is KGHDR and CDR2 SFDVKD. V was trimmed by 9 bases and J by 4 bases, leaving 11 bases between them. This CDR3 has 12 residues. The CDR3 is CATGGGGETQYF. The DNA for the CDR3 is TGTGCCACCGGAGGGGGGGGAGAGACCCAGTACTTC.

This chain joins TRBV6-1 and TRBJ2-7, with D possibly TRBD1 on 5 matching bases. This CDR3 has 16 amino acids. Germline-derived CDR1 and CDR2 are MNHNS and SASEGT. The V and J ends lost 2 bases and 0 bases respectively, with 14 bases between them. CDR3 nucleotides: TGTGCCAGCAGTGAACCCCCGTGGCAGGGCTCCTACGAGCAGTACTTC. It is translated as CASSEPPWQGSYEQYF.

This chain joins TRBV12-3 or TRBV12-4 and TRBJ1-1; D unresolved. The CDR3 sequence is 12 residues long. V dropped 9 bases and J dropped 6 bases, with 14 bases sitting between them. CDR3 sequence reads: CASRAGSAEAFF. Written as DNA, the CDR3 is TGTGCCAGTAGAGCAGGTTCTGCTGAAGCTTTCTTT.

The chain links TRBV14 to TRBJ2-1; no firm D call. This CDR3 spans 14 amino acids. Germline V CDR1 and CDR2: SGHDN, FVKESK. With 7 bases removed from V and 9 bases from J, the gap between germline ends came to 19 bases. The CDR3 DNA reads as TGTGCCAGCACCCGGAATAACCCCTCGGGTGAGCAGTTCTTC. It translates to CASTRNNPSGEQFF.

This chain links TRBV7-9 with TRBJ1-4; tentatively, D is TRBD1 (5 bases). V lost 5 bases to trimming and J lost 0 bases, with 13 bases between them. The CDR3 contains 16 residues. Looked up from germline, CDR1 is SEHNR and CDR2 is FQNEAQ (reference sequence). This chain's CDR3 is CASSLLGGATNEKLFF. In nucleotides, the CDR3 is TGTGCCAGCAGCCTCCTCGGGGGTGCAACTAATGAAAAACTGTTTTTT.

DNA for the CDR3: TGTGCCAGCAGTTCAGCCGGGACTAGCGGCCTCTACAATGAGCAGTTCTTC. It translates to CASSSAGTSGLYNEQFF. The chain recombines TRBV27 with TRBJ2-1; TRBD2 agrees at 11 bases. Per the germline V gene, CDR1 is MNHEY and CDR2 is SMNVEV (reference sequence). J lost 3 bases, V lost 4 bases, and 8 bases had no gene match. This CDR3 is built from 17 residues.

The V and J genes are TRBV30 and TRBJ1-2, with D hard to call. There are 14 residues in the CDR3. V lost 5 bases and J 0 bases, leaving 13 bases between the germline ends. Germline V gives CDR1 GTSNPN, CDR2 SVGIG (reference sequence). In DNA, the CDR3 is TGTGCCTGGGGCAGAGGAAAAGCTAACTATGGCTACACCTTC. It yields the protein CAWGRGKANYGYTF.

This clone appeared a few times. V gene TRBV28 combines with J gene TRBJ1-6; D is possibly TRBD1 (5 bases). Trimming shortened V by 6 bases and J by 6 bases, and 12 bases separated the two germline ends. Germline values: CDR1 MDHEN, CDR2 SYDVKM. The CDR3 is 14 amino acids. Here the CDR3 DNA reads TGTGCCAGCAGCCCTCAGGGTACTAATTCACCCCTCCACTTT. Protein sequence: CASSPQGTNSPLHF. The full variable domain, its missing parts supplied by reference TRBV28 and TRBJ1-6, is DVKVTQSSRYLVKRTGEKVFLECVQDMDHENMFWYRQDPGLGLRLIYFSYDVKMKEKGDIPEGYSVSREKKERFSLILESASTNQTSMYLCASSPQGTNSPLHFGNGTRLTVT.

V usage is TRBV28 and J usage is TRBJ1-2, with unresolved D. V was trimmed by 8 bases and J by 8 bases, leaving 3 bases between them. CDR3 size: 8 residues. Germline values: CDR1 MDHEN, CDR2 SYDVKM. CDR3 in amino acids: CASGGYTF. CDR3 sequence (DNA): TGTGCCAGCGGCGGCTACACCTTC.

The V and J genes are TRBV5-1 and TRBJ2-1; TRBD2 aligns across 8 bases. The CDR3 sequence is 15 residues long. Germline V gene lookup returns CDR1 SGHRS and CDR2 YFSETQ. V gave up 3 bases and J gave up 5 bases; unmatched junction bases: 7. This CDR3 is CASSSGSSGNNEQFF. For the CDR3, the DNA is TGCGCCAGCAGCTCGGGGAGTAGCGGGAACAATGAGCAGTTCTTC.

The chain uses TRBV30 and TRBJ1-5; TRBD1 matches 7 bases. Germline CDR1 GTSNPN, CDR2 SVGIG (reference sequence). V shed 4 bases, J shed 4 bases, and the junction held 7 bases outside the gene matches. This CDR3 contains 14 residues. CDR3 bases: TGTGCCTGGAACCCATCGGACAGGAATCAGCCCCAGCATTTT. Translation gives CAWNPSDRNQPQHF.

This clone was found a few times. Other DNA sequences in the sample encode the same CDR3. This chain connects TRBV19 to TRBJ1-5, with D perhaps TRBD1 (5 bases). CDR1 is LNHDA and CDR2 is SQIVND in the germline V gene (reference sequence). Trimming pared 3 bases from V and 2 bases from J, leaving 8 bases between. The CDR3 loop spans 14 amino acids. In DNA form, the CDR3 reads TGTGCCAGTAGTATTGGGGCAGGCAATCAGCCCCAGCATTTT. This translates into CASSIGAGNQPQHF.

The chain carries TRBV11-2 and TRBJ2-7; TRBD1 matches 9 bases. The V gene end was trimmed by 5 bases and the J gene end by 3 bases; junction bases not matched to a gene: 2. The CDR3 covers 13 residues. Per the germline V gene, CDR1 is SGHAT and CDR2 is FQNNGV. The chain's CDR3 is CASSRGQGYEQYF. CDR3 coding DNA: TGTGCCAGCAGCCGGGGACAGGGCTACGAGCAGTACTTC. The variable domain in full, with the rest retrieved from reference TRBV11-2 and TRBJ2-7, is EAGVAQSPRYKIIEKRQSVAFWCNPISGHATLYWYQQILGQGPKLLIQFQNNGVVDDSQLPKDRFSAERLKGVDSTLKIQPAKLEDSAVYLCASSRGQGYEQYFGPGTRLTVT.

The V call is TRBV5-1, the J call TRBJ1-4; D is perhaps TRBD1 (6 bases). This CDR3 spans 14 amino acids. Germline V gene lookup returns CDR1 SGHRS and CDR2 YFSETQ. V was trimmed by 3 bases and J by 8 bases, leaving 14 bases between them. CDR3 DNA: TGCGCCAGCAGCTCCGACAGGCCAAGAGAAAAACTGTTTTTT. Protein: CASSSDRPREKLFF.

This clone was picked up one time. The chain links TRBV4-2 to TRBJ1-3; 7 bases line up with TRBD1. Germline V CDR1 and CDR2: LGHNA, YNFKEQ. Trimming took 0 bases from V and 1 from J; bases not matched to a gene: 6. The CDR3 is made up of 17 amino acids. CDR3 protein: CASSQDRGLGSGNTIYF. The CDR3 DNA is TGTGCCAGCAGCCAAGATAGGGGGCTTGGGTCTGGAAACACCATATATTTT.

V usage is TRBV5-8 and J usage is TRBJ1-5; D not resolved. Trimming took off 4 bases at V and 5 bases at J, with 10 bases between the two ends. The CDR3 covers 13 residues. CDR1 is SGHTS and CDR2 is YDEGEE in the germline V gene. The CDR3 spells CASSPRSDQPQHF. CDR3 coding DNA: TGTGCCAGCAGCCCCCGCTCGGATCAGCCCCAGCATTTT.